This TCR beta chain was identified during a study of T cell responses to AZD1222 COVID-19 vaccine. The study's findings and limits: Baseline serostatus was positive in only a handful of AZD1222 recipients. White British donors predominated, females outnumbered males, and clonal diversity was possibly underestimated.

In the case of this clone: Its antigen is unidentified.

Libraries were prepared by immunoSEQ multiplex PCR; TCRdb keeps only in-frame clonotypes and omits some of them. The data contain just over 90,000 clones, 75% to 90% of them singletons. Trimming took off 6 bases at V and 8 bases at J, with 16 bases between the two ends. Germline loops: CDR1 SGHAT, CDR2 FQNNGV. The CDR3 consists of 14 residues. The material was peripheral blood, obtained 28 days after the second AZD1222 dose. This chain connects TRBV11-2 to TRBJ1-4, with D uncertain. The clonotype was recovered from an adult who received the AZD1222 COVID-19 vaccine. CDR3: CASSHIKGREKLFF. In DNA form, the CDR3 reads TGTGCCAGCAGTCACATCAAGGGAAGAGAAAAACTGTTTTTT.